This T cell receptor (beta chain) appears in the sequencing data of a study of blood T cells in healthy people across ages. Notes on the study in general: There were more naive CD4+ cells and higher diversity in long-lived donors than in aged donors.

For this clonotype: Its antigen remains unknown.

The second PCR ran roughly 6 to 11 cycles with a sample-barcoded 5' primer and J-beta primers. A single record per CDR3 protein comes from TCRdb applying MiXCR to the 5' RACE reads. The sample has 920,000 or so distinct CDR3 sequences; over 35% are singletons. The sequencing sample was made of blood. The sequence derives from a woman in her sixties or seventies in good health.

The CDR3 region has the DNA TGTGCCTGGAGTGTTGGACAGGCCTTTGGCTACACCTTC. It encodes CAWSVGQAFGYTF. The chain combines TRBV30 with TRBJ1-2, with TRBD1 identical over 7 bases. Germline-derived CDR1 and CDR2 are GTSNPN and SVGIG (reference sequence). The CDR3 covers 13 residues. Losses at the gene ends were 0 bases for V and 7 bases for J; bases not matched to a gene: 5.